This TCR beta chain was found in a study of CD8 T cells in ankylosing spondylitis. Trimming took off 0 bases at V and 3 bases at J, with 15 bases between the two ends. Germline lookup yields CDR1 DFQATT and CDR2 SNEGSKA (reference sequence). The CDR3 consists of 15 residues. TCRdb fed the 5' RACE reads into MiXCR, producing one record per CDR3 protein. The sample records some 120,000 distinct CDR3 sequences, 12% to 15% being singletons. This rearrangement joins TRBV20-1 to TRBJ2-7; possible D gene TRBD1, 5 bases. The clonotype was recovered from a female donor with ankylosing spondylitis or in good health (not recorded which). Material: blood, either unsorted or a sorted T cell fraction (not recorded which). The CDR3 region is CSARDKQGRYYEQYF. CDR3 nucleotide sequence: TGCAGTGCTAGAGATAAGCAGGGAAGGTACTACGAGCAGTACTTC.